The source of this TCR beta chain is a study of blood T cells in healthy people across ages. Germline V gene lookup returns CDR1 SGHTA and CDR2 FQGNSA. The CDR3 is made up of 16 amino acids. The ends lost 2 bases at V and 2 bases at J; junction bases unmatched: 2. This clonotype has a count of ten or more. It was with a sample-barcoded 5' primer and a J-beta primer mix that a second PCR of about 7 to 12 cycles was run. One entry per CDR3 protein results from TCRdb running MiXCR on the 5' RACE reads. Altogether approximately 900,000 distinct CDR3 sequences are present, almost 30% being singletons, with the ten largest covering roughly a tenth. This same sample was also taken into another study, of T cells of mothers and their children. That publication notes: For the second PCR, the M1S primer put in sample barcodes and 2-4 random nucleotides. Related and unrelated pairs show similar shaping of TCR recombination output by thymic selection. Mother-child pairs who were related displayed a slightly higher overlap than unrelated pairs, a difference that was non-significant.

The chain is built from TRBV7-2 and TRBJ2-1, with 11 bases matching TRBD1. The sequence was obtained from a woman between 40 and 55 years old in good health. Sequenced material: blood. CDR3 residues: CASSLWTGGAYNEQFF. DNA of the CDR3: TGTGCCAGCAGCTTATGGACAGGGGGCGCCTACAATGAGCAGTTCTTC. Looking up the rest from reference TRBV7-2 and TRBJ2-1 gives the full variable domain: GAGVSQSPSNKVTEKGKDVELRCDPISGHTALYWYRQSLGQGLEFLIYFQGNSAPDKSGLPSDRFSAERTGGSVSTLTIQRTQQEDSAVYLCASSLWTGGAYNEQFFGPGTRLTVL.